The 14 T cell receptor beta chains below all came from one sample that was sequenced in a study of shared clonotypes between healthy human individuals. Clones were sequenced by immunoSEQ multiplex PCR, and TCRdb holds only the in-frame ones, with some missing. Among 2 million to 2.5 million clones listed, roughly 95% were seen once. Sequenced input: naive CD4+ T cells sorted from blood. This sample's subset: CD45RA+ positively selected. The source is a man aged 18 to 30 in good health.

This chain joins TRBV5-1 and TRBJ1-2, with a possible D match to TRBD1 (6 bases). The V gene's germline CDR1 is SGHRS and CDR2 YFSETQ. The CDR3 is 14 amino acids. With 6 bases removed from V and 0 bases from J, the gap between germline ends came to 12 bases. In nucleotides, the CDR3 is TGCGCCAGCACCCAGGACAGTACTAACTATGGCTACACCTTC. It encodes CASTQDSTNYGYTF.

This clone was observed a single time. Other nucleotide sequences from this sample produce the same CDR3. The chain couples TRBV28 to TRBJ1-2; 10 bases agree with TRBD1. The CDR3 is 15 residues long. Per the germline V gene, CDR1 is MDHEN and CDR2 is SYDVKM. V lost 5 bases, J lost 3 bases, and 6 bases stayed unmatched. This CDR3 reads CASSLTGTGDYGYTF. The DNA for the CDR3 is TGTGCCAGCAGTCTAACCGGGACAGGGGACTATGGCTACACCTTC.

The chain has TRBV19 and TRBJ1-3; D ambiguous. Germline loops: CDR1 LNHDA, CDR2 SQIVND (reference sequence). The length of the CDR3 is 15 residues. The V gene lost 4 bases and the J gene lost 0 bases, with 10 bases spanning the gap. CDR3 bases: TGTGCCAGTAGTACTGGACTGGTCTCTGGAAACACCATATATTTT. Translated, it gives CASSTGLVSGNTIYF.

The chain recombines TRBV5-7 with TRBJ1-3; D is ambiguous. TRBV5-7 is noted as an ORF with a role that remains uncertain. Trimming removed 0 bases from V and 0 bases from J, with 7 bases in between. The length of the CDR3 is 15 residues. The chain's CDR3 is CASSLDRFSGNTIYF. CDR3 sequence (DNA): TGTGCCAGCAGCTTGGACAGATTCTCTGGAAACACCATATATTTT.

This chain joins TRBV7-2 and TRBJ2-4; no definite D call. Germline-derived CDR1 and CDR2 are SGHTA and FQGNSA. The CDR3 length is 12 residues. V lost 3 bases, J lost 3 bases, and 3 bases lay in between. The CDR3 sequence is CASSLYKNIQYF. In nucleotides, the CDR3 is TGTGCCAGCAGCTTGTACAAAAACATTCAGTACTTC.

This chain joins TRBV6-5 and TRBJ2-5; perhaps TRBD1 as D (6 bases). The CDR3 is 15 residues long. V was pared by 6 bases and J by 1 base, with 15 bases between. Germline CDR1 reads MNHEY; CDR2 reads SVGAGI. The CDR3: CASSDRDISQETQYF. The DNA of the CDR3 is TGTGCCAGCAGCGACCGGGACATTTCCCAAGAGACCCAGTACTTC.

The CDR3 here is CASSPRTSGPYNEQFF. The DNA of the CDR3 is TGTGCCAGCAGCCCCCGGACTAGCGGGCCCTACAATGAGCAGTTCTTC. The V gene is TRBV9, the J gene TRBJ2-1, with 11 nucleotides matching TRBD2. CDR3 length: 16 residues. V lost 4 bases to trimming and J lost 2 bases; unmatched junction nucleotides: 5. Germline V lookup: CDR1 SGDLS, CDR2 YYNGEE.

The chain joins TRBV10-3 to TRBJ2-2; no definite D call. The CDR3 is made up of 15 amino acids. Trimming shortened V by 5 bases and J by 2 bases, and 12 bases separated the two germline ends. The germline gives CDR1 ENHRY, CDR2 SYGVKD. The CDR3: CAISLGLTNTGELFF. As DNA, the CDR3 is TGTGCCATCAGTCTGGGTCTAACCAACACCGGGGAGCTGTTTTTT.

The CDR3 DNA follows: TGTGCCATCAGTGCGGACAGGGGAAATTCACCCCTCCACTTT. Residues: CAISADRGNSPLHF. The chain uses TRBV10-3 and TRBJ1-6, with 9 positions matching TRBD1. The CDR3 totals 14 residues. The V segment lost 4 bases and the J segment 7 bases; nucleotides outside the gene matches: 2. CDR1 and CDR2 (germline): ENHRY, SYGVKD.

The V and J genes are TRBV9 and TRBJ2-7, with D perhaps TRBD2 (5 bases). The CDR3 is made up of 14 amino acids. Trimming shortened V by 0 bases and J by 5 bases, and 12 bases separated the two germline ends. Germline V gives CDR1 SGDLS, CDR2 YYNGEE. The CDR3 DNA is TGTGCCAGCAGCGTAGCTGCGGGCCGCGACGAGCAGTACTTC. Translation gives CASSVAAGRDEQYF.

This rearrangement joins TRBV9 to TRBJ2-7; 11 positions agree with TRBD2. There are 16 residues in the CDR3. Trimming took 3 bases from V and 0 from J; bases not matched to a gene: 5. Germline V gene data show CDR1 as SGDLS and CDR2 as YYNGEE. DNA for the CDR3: TGTGCCAGCAGCGAGGGACTAGCGGAGAGCTCCTACGAGCAGTACTTC. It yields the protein CASSEGLAESSYEQYF.

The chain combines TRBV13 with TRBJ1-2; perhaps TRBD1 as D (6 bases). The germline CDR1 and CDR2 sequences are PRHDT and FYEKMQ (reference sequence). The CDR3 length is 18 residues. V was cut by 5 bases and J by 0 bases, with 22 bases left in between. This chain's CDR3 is CASSRRNRVTLPNYGYTF. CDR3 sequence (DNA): TGTGCCAGCAGCCGCCGTAACAGGGTAACGCTCCCTAACTATGGCTACACCTTC. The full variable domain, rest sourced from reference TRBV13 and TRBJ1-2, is AAGVIQSPRHLIKEKRETATLKCYPIPRHDTVYWYQQGPGQDPQFLISFYEKMQSDKGSIPDRFSAQQFSDYHSELNMSSLELGDSALYFCASSRRNRVTLPNYGYTFGSGTRLTVV.

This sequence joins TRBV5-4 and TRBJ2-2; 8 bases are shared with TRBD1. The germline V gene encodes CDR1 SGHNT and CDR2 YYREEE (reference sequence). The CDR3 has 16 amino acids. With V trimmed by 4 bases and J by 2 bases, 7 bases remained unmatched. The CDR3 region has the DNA TGTGCCAGCAGCGGCTCAGACAGGGGAAACACCGGGGAGCTGTTTTTT. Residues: CASSGSDRGNTGELFF.

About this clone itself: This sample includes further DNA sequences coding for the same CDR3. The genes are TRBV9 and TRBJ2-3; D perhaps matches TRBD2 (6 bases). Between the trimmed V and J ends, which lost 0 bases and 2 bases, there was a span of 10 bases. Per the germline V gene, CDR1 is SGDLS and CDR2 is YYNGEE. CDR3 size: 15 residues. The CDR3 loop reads CASSVGGVFTDTQYF. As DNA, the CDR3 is TGTGCCAGCAGCGTAGGCGGGGTATTCACAGATACGCAGTATTTT. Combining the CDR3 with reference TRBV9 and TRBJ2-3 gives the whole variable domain DSGVTQTPKHLITATGQRVTLRCSPRSGDLSVYWYQQSLDQGLQFLIQYYNGEERAKGNILERFSAQQFPDLHSELNLSSLELGDSALYFCASSVGGVFTDTQYFGPGTRLTVL.